The clone carrying this T cell receptor beta chain was seen more than once but under ten times. The antigen remains undetermined. Expressed TCRB transcripts were sequenced because the isolated RNA had all been reverse transcribed beforehand. Naive, central memory and regulatory T cell samples came to a mean of approximately 3.57 million reads. Data came from immunoSEQ multiplex PCR; TCRdb stores just in-frame clones and leaves some out. In the table there are 300,000 to 450,000 clones, 10% to 15% of which are singletons. CDR1 and CDR2 from the germline V gene are KGHSH and LQKENI. The CDR3 sequence is 15 residues long. V lost 3 bases and J lost 4; bases outside the gene matches: 5. This sample was taken from a study of beta chain features in type 1 diabetes. Regarding the study as a whole: There was a moderate but significant shortening of TCRB CDR3s in all four CD4+ subsets of Type 1 diabetes patients. Whether HLA type influences TCRB rearrangement remained unresolved here. Using cDNA template may skew counts toward highly expressing activated cells.

The clonotype originates from a man younger than 35 in good health. Sequencing was carried out using naive CD4+ T cells from blood. The J gene is TRBJ2-1, the V gene TRBV18, with 8 bases aligning to TRBD2. CDR3 nucleotide sequence: TGTGCCAGCTCACCGCTAGCGGGCGATTACAATGAGCAGTTCTTC. This codes for CASSPLAGDYNEQFF.